A selection of T cell receptor beta chains follows, all from one sample in a study of post-analysis software for immune sequencing data. TCRdb fed the PCR reads into MiXCR, producing one record per CDR3 protein. The sample has about 770,000 distinct CDR3 sequences, approximately 44% seen once. The sequencing sample was made of blood. The origin of the receptors is a girl between 10 and 17 years old with multiple sclerosis. Each CDR3 is given with its conserved first and last residue. Fields, in order: clone size, V gene, J gene, D gene, CDR3 protein, CDR3 DNA. The D gene is left open where the match is weak. Clone size, where shown, is once, few, many, or a class for clones that have expanded.

clone_size: few; v_call: TRBV28; j_call: TRBJ2-5; d_call: TRBD1; cdr3_aa: CASNTGGWQETQYF; cdr3_nt: TGTGCCAGCAACACAGGGGGGTGGCAAGAGACCCAGTACTTC
clone_size: .; v_call: TRBV11-3; j_call: TRBJ2-3; d_call: .; cdr3_aa: CASSLDQRSDTQYF; cdr3_nt: TGTGCCAGCAGCTTAGATCAGAGGTCAGATACGCAGTATTTT
clone_size: few; v_call: TRBV7-9; j_call: TRBJ1-2; d_call: .; cdr3_aa: CASSPPAQPIVGYTF; cdr3_nt: TGTGCCAGCAGCCCGCCCGCTCAACCGATCGTCGGCTACACCTTC
clone_size: .; v_call: TRBV4-2; j_call: TRBJ2-7; d_call: TRBD2; cdr3_aa: CASSQGLAASEQYF; cdr3_nt: TGTGCCAGCAGCCAAGGGCTAGCGGCATCCGAGCAGTACTTC
clone_size: .; v_call: TRBV5-1; j_call: TRBJ2-7; d_call: TRBD1; cdr3_aa: CASSISGQGTHEQYF; cdr3_nt: TGCGCCAGCAGCATCTCGGGACAGGGAACCCACGAGCAGTACTTC
clone_size: .; v_call: TRBV20-1; j_call: TRBJ2-7; d_call: .; cdr3_aa: CSAGAAFSYEQYF; cdr3_nt: TGCAGTGCTGGAGCGGCTTTCTCCTACGAGCAGTACTTC
clone_size: .; v_call: TRBV6-6; j_call: TRBJ2-7; d_call: .; cdr3_aa: CASSYSSVMGVYEQYF; cdr3_nt: TGTGCCAGCAGTTACTCGAGCGTAATGGGTGTTTACGAGCAGTACTTC
clone_size: .; v_call: TRBV4-3; j_call: TRBJ1-4; d_call: .; cdr3_aa: CASSLQPYNEKLFF; cdr3_nt: TGCGCCAGCAGCCTCCAGCCTTATAATGAAAAACTGTTTTTT
clone_size: few; v_call: TRBV29-1; j_call: TRBJ2-4; d_call: .; cdr3_aa: CSVEGAGGNIQYF; cdr3_nt: TGCAGCGTTGAGGGGGCCGGAGGAAACATTCAGTACTTC
clone_size: .; v_call: TRBV12-3/TRBV12-4; j_call: TRBJ2-6; d_call: TRBD1; cdr3_aa: CASTDSGGKGANILTF; cdr3_nt: TGTGCCAGCACCGATTCAGGGGGCAAAGGGGCCAACATCCTGACTTTC
clone_size: .; v_call: TRBV28; j_call: TRBJ2-7; d_call: TRBD1; cdr3_aa: CASSLSDRGYEQYF; cdr3_nt: TGTGCCAGCAGTTTATCTGACAGGGGCTACGAGCAGTACTTC
clone_size: once; v_call: TRBV20-1; j_call: TRBJ2-3; d_call: .; cdr3_aa: CSAGPGSLAADTQYF; cdr3_nt: TGCAGTGCTGGGCCCGGTTCGCTAGCAGCAGATACGCAGTATTTT
clone_size: few; v_call: TRBV29-1; j_call: TRBJ2-5; d_call: .; cdr3_aa: CSVDSPDTYSKRPQYF; cdr3_nt: TGCAGCGTTGACAGCCCGGACACCTATTCCAAGAGACCCCAGTACTTC
clone_size: .; v_call: TRBV28; j_call: TRBJ2-5; d_call: TRBD2; cdr3_aa: CASSLILAGVRETQYF; cdr3_nt: TGTGCCAGCAGTTTGATCCTAGCGGGAGTTCGGGAGACCCAGTACTTC
clone_size: .; v_call: TRBV29-1; j_call: TRBJ2-4; d_call: .; cdr3_aa: CSALTRESSLHF; cdr3_nt: TGCAGCGCCCTCACGAGGGAGTCCAGCCTTCACTTC
clone_size: .; v_call: TRBV20-1; j_call: TRBJ2-3; d_call: .; cdr3_aa: CSARVGPTDTQYF; cdr3_nt: TGCAGTGCCAGGGTGGGACCTACAGATACGCAGTATTTT
clone_size: .; v_call: TRBV7-2; j_call: TRBJ1-2; d_call: .; cdr3_aa: CASSLEGTGRYGYTF; cdr3_nt: TGTGCCAGCAGCTTAGAGGGAACAGGGCGCTATGGCTACACCTTC
clone_size: once; v_call: TRBV12-3/TRBV12-4; j_call: TRBJ1-1; d_call: .; cdr3_aa: CASTWGETEAFF; cdr3_nt: TGTGCCAGCACCTGGGGGGAGACTGAAGCTTTCTTT
clone_size: .; v_call: TRBV5-1; j_call: TRBJ2-7; d_call: TRBD2; cdr3_aa: CASSLELAGGPYEQYF; cdr3_nt: TGCGCCAGCAGCTTGGAACTAGCGGGAGGTCCCTACGAGCAGTACTTC
clone_size: few; v_call: TRBV12-3/TRBV12-4; j_call: TRBJ2-3; d_call: .; cdr3_aa: CASSFPGTVTDTQYF; cdr3_nt: TGTGCCAGCAGTTTTCCCGGGACCGTCACAGATACGCAGTATTTT
clone_size: .; v_call: TRBV7-9; j_call: TRBJ2-1; d_call: .; cdr3_aa: CASSTKPKDWRVMDEQFF; cdr3_nt: TGTGCCAGCAGCACCAAGCCGAAGGACTGGCGGGTCATGGATGAGCAGTTCTTC
clone_size: .; v_call: TRBV11-2; j_call: TRBJ2-3; d_call: .; cdr3_aa: CASSLGSPGPMNTQYF; cdr3_nt: TGTGCCAGCAGCTTAGGCTCCCCGGGACCCATGAATACGCAGTATTTT
clone_size: few; v_call: TRBV7-9; j_call: TRBJ2-3; d_call: .; cdr3_aa: CASSFQTADTQYF; cdr3_nt: TGTGCCAGCAGCTTTCAGACGGCAGATACGCAGTATTTT
clone_size: .; v_call: TRBV20-1; j_call: TRBJ1-5; d_call: .; cdr3_aa: CSASDRMRNQPQHF; cdr3_nt: TGCAGTGCGAGCGACAGGATGCGCAATCAGCCCCAGCATTTT
clone_size: few; v_call: TRBV9; j_call: TRBJ1-2; d_call: .; cdr3_aa: CASRDSYGYTF; cdr3_nt: TGTGCCAGCCGTGACAGCTATGGCTACACCTTC
clone_size: .; v_call: TRBV5-1; j_call: TRBJ2-1; d_call: TRBD2; cdr3_aa: CASSGGGTSGTLKNEQFF; cdr3_nt: TGCGCCAGCAGCGGCGGGGGGACTAGCGGGACCCTCAAGAATGAGCAGTTCTTC
clone_size: .; v_call: TRBV20-1; j_call: TRBJ2-1; d_call: TRBD2; cdr3_aa: CSANGLAGYYNEQFF; cdr3_nt: TGCAGTGCTAACGGTTTAGCGGGGTATTACAATGAGCAGTTCTTC
clone_size: .; v_call: TRBV29-1; j_call: TRBJ1-6; d_call: .; cdr3_aa: CSVFPHPGLIIDSPLHF; cdr3_nt: TGCAGCGTTTTTCCCCATCCGGGACTCATTATTGATTCACCCCTCCACTTT
clone_size: many; v_call: TRBV7-8; j_call: TRBJ2-3; d_call: .; cdr3_aa: CASSLAARSAAGGDTQYF; cdr3_nt: TGTGCCAGCAGCTTAGCGGCCCGTTCTGCCGCAGGTGGGGATACGCAGTATTTT
clone_size: .; v_call: TRBV4-1; j_call: TRBJ1-1; d_call: .; cdr3_aa: CASSQGGDFEAFF; cdr3_nt: TGCGCCAGCAGCCAAGGGGGGGACTTTGAAGCTTTCTTT
clone_size: .; v_call: TRBV27; j_call: TRBJ2-7; d_call: TRBD2; cdr3_aa: CASSFGSGSSEQYF; cdr3_nt: TGTGCCAGCAGTTTCGGTAGCGGGAGTTCCGAGCAGTACTTC
clone_size: .; v_call: TRBV12-3/TRBV12-4; j_call: TRBJ1-5; d_call: .; cdr3_aa: CASSSGRYSNQPQHF; cdr3_nt: TGTGCCAGCAGTTCGGGCCGATATAGCAATCAGCCCCAGCATTTT
clone_size: few; v_call: TRBV15; j_call: TRBJ2-7; d_call: TRBD2; cdr3_aa: CATSRGNGGSHYEQYF; cdr3_nt: TGTGCCACCAGCCGAGGGAATGGCGGGAGTCACTACGAGCAGTACTTC
clone_size: .; v_call: TRBV7-8; j_call: TRBJ2-3; d_call: TRBD2; cdr3_aa: CASSVQLAGSTDTQYF; cdr3_nt: TGTGCCAGCAGCGTACAACTAGCGGGGAGCACAGATACGCAGTATTTT
clone_size: .; v_call: TRBV15; j_call: TRBJ2-1; d_call: .; cdr3_aa: CATSRRATEQFF; cdr3_nt: TGTGCCACCAGCAGGCGGGCGACTGAGCAGTTCTTC
clone_size: many; v_call: TRBV12-3/TRBV12-4; j_call: TRBJ2-5; d_call: .; cdr3_aa: CASSFTGETQYF; cdr3_nt: TGTGCCAGCAGTTTTACCGGGGAGACCCAGTACTTC
clone_size: .; v_call: TRBV30; j_call: TRBJ2-1; d_call: TRBD2; cdr3_aa: CAWNLAGPAGEQFF; cdr3_nt: TGTGCCTGGAATCTAGCGGGACCTGCAGGGGAGCAGTTCTTC
clone_size: .; v_call: TRBV4-2; j_call: TRBJ1-1; d_call: .; cdr3_aa: CASTKDLRSYTEAFF; cdr3_nt: TGTGCCAGCACCAAAGATCTTAGGAGCTACACTGAAGCTTTCTTT
clone_size: few; v_call: TRBV4-1; j_call: TRBJ2-7; d_call: .; cdr3_aa: CASSQDESGYEQYF; cdr3_nt: TGCGCCAGCAGCCAAGACGAGAGCGGTTACGAGCAGTACTTC
clone_size: few; v_call: TRBV6-2/TRBV6-3; j_call: TRBJ2-7; d_call: TRBD2; cdr3_aa: CASSSLAGGFGDEQYF; cdr3_nt: TGTGCCAGCAGCTCGCTAGCGGGAGGTTTCGGGGACGAGCAGTACTTC
clone_size: .; v_call: TRBV5-5; j_call: TRBJ2-7; d_call: .; cdr3_aa: CASSFPSPHEQYF; cdr3_nt: TGTGCCAGCAGCTTCCCTAGCCCCCACGAGCAGTACTTC
clone_size: .; v_call: TRBV20-1; j_call: TRBJ2-5; d_call: .; cdr3_aa: CSARSSRDPGQETQYF; cdr3_nt: TGCAGTGCTAGGTCCTCTCGGGACCCCGGGCAGGAGACCCAGTACTTC
clone_size: .; v_call: TRBV7-9; j_call: TRBJ2-7; d_call: TRBD1; cdr3_aa: CASSPVGGSDEQYF; cdr3_nt: TGTGCCAGCAGCCCCGTAGGGGGCTCCGACGAGCAGTACTTC
clone_size: .; v_call: TRBV14; j_call: TRBJ2-1; d_call: .; cdr3_aa: CASSQDLGVGTYNEQFF; cdr3_nt: TGTGCCAGCAGCCAAGATCTGGGGGTAGGCACCTACAATGAGCAGTTCTTC
clone_size: few; v_call: TRBV5-1; j_call: TRBJ1-2; d_call: .; cdr3_aa: CASSEGGYGEGYTF; cdr3_nt: TGCGCCAGCAGCGAAGGAGGGTACGGGGAAGGCTACACCTTC
clone_size: .; v_call: TRBV29-1; j_call: TRBJ1-5; d_call: .; cdr3_aa: CSAAEQGGNQPQHF; cdr3_nt: TGCAGCGCCGCGGAACAGGGCGGCAATCAGCCCCAGCATTTT
clone_size: .; v_call: TRBV29-1; j_call: TRBJ2-5; d_call: .; cdr3_aa: CSVKRGSRETQYF; cdr3_nt: TGCAGCGTAAAAAGAGGCAGCCGAGAGACCCAGTACTTC
clone_size: few; v_call: TRBV20-1; j_call: TRBJ2-3; d_call: .; cdr3_aa: CSARFLAKDTQYF; cdr3_nt: TGCAGTGCTAGATTCCTAGCGAAAGATACGCAGTATTTT
clone_size: .; v_call: TRBV5-5; j_call: TRBJ2-1; d_call: TRBD1; cdr3_aa: CASSLFLGQGYDEQFF; cdr3_nt: TGTGCCAGCAGCTTATTTCTGGGACAGGGCTACGATGAGCAGTTCTTC
clone_size: few; v_call: TRBV6-6; j_call: TRBJ2-1; d_call: TRBD2; cdr3_aa: CASGTSEGDEQFF; cdr3_nt: TGTGCCAGCGGGACTAGCGAGGGGGATGAGCAGTTCTTC
clone_size: .; v_call: TRBV7-2; j_call: TRBJ2-1; d_call: TRBD1; cdr3_aa: CASSQRTGGVNEQFF; cdr3_nt: TGTGCCAGCAGCCAGAGGACAGGGGGCGTCAATGAGCAGTTCTTC
clone_size: few; v_call: TRBV20-1; j_call: TRBJ1-2; d_call: .; cdr3_aa: CSASPQGLGYTF; cdr3_nt: TGCAGTGCTAGTCCGCAGGGACTGGGCTACACCTTC
clone_size: .; v_call: TRBV10-2; j_call: TRBJ1-2; d_call: .; cdr3_aa: CASSERQGAYGYTF; cdr3_nt: TGCGCCAGCAGTGAGAGGCAGGGAGCCTATGGCTACACCTTC
clone_size: .; v_call: TRBV12-3/TRBV12-4; j_call: TRBJ2-1; d_call: TRBD1; cdr3_aa: CASSSGDRVRNEQFF; cdr3_nt: TGTGCCAGCAGCTCGGGGGACAGGGTCAGGAATGAGCAGTTCTTC
clone_size: once; v_call: TRBV3-1; j_call: TRBJ2-5; d_call: .; cdr3_aa: CASSQSRVEQYF; cdr3_nt: TGTGCCAGCAGCCAATCACGGGTAGAGCAGTACTTC
clone_size: .; v_call: TRBV29-1; j_call: TRBJ2-1; d_call: TRBD2; cdr3_aa: CSVEEREFSYNEQFF; cdr3_nt: TGCAGCGTTGAAGAGCGGGAGTTCTCCTACAATGAGCAGTTCTTC
clone_size: .; v_call: TRBV6-2/TRBV6-3; j_call: TRBJ2-7; d_call: TRBD2; cdr3_aa: CASSYSGGTGEQYF; cdr3_nt: TGTGCCAGCAGTTACTCGGGGGGGACCGGCGAGCAGTACTTC